This T cell receptor beta chain was profiled in a study of sequential checkpoint blockade in melanoma. Study summary: Arm A got nivolumab then ipilimumab; arm B the reverse, 1:1.

The repertoire was sequenced with immunoSEQ multiplex PCR; TCRdb's copy has only in-frame clones and lacks some. The profile shows approximately 11,000 clones, about 78% of them singletons. The CDR3 runs 14 residues. Germline loops: CDR1 SGHDN, CDR2 FVKESK. J gave up 2 bases and V 6 bases, and 5 bases lay outside the gene matches. This sample's treatment: randomized to nivolumab then ipilimumab (arm A) or the reverse (arm B). No patient had prior DNA-damaging chemotherapy. Live CD3+CD8+ CD19− CD56− cells were sorted from PBMCs. The table lists this clone with a few counts. The chain combines TRBV14 with TRBJ2-7; 9 bases match TRBD1. The input for sequencing was CD8+ T cells sorted from blood (inferred from file names), taken from a patient given nivolumab and ipilimumab in sequence. This clonotype was sampled from a human donor with melanoma. The CDR3 DNA reads as TGTGCCAGCAGTCCGGGACAGGGAACCTACGAGCAGTACTTC. This translates into CASSPGQGTYEQYF.